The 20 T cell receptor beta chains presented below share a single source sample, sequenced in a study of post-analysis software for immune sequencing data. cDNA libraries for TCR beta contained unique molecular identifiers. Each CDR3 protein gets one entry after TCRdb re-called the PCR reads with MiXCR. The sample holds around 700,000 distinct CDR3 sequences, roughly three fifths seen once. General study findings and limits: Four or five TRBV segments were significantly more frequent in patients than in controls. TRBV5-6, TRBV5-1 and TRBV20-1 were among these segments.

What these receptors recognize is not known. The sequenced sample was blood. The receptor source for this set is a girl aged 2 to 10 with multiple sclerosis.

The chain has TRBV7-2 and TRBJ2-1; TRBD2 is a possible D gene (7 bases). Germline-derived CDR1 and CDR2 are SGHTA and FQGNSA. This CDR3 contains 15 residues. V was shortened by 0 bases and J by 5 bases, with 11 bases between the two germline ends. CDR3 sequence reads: CASSLALRGHNEQFF. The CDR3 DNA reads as TGTGCCAGCAGCTTAGCGTTGCGGGGGCACAATGAGCAGTTCTTC.

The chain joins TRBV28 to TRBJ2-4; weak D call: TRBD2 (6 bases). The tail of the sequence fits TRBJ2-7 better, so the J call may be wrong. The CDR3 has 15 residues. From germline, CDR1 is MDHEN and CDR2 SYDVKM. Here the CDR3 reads CASSRDSRVRREQYF. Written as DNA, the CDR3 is TGTGCCAGCAGTCGGGACTCTAGGGTGCGGCGCGAGCAGTACTTC.

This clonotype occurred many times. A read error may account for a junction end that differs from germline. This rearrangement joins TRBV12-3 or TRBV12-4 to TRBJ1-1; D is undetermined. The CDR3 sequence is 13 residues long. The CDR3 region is CASSLARNTEAFF. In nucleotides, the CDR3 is TGTGCCAGCAGCTTAGCCCGAAACACTGAAGCTTTCTTT.

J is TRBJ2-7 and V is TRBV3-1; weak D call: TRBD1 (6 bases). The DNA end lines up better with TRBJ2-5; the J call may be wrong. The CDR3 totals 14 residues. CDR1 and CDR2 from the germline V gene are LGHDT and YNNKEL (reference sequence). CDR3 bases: TGTGCCAGCAGCGACGCCGGGACACGAGAGACCCAGTACTTC. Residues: CASSDAGTRETQYF.

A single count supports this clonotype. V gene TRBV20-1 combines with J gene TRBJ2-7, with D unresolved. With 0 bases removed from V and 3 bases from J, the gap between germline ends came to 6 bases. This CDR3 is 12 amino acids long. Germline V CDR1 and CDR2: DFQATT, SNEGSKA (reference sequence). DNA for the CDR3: TGCAGTGCTAGAGATCGGAGCTACGAGCAGTACTTC. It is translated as CSARDRSYEQYF.

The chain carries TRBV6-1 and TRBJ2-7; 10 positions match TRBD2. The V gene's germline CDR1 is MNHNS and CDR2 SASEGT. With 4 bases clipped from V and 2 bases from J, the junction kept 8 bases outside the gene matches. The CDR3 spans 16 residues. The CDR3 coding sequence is TGTGCCAGCAGTGGTATGTGGACTAGCGGAACCTACGAGCAGTACTTC. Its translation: CASSGMWTSGTYEQYF.

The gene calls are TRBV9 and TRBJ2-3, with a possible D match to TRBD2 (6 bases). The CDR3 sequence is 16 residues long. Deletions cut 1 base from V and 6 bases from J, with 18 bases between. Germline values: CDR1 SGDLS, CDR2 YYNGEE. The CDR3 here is CASSVPRLEESDTQYF. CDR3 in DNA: TGTGCCAGCAGCGTACCCCGACTAGAGGAGTCGGATACGCAGTATTTT. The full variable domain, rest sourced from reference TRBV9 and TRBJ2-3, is DSGVTQTPKHLITATGQRVTLRCSPRSGDLSVYWYQQSLDQGLQFLIQYYNGEERAKGNILERFSAQQFPDLHSELNLSSLELGDSALYFCASSVPRLEESDTQYFGPGTRLTVL.

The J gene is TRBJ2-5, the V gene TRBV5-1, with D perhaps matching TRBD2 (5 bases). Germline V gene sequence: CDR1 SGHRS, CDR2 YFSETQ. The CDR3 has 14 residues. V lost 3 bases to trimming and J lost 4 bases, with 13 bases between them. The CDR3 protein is CASSWSGLRETQYF. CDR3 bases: TGCGCCAGCAGCTGGAGCGGTCTCCGAGAGACCCAGTACTTC.

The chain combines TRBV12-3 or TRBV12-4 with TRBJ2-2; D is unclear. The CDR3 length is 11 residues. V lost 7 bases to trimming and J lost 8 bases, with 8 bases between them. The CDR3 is CASTGLGELFF. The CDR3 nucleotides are TGTGCCAGCACTGGGCTGGGGGAGCTGTTTTTT.

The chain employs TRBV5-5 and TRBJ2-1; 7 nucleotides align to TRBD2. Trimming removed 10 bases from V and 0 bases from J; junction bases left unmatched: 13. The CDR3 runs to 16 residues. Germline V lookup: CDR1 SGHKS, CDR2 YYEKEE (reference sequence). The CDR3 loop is CACHQGAGSSYNEQFF. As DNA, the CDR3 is TGTGCCTGCCACCAGGGAGCGGGGAGCTCCTACAATGAGCAGTTCTTC. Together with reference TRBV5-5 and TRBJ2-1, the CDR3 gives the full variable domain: DAGVTQSPTHLIKTRGQQVTLRCSPISGHKSVSWYQQVLGQGPQFIFQYYEKEERGRGNFPDRFSARQFPNYSSELNVNALLLGDSALYLCACHQGAGSSYNEQFFGPGTRLTVL.

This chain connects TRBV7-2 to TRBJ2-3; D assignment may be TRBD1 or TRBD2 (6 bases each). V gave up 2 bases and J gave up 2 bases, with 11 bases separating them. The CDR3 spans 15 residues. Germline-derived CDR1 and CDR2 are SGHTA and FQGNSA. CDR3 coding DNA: TGTGCCAGCAGCTTAAACGGGGGCTACACAGATACGCAGTATTTT. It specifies CASSLNGGYTDTQYF.

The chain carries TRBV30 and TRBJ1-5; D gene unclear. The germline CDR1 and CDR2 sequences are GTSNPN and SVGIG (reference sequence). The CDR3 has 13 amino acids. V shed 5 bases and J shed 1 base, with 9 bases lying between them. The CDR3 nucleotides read TGTGCCTGGGGCCGATCAAGCAATCAGCCCCAGCATTTT. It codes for CAWGRSSNQPQHF. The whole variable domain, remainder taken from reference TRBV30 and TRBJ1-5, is SQTIHQWPATLVQPVGSPLSLECTVEGTSNPNLYWYRQAAGRGLQLLFYSVGIGQISSEVPQNLSASRPQDRQFILSSKKLLLSDSGFYLCAWGRSSNQPQHFGDGTRLSIL.

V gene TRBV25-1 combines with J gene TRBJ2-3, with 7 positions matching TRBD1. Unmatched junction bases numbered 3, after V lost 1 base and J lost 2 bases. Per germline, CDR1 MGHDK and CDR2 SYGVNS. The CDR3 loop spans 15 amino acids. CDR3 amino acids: CASSESTGTTDTQYF. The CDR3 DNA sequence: TGTGCCAGCAGTGAATCGACAGGGACCACAGATACGCAGTATTTT.

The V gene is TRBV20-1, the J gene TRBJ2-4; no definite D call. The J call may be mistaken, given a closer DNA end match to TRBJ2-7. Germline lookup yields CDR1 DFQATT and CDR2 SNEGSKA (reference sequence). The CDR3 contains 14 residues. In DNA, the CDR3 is TGCAGTGCTGATATGACCGAACCGCCCTACGAGCAGTACTTC. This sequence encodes CSADMTEPPYEQYF.

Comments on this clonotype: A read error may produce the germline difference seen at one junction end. The CDR3 nucleotides are TGCAGCGTTGCAAGACAGCTCTCCTACAACGAGCAGTTCTTC. It is translated as CSVARQLSYNEQFF. The chain has TRBV29-1 and TRBJ2-1; maybe TRBD1 (5 bases). The CDR3 spans 14 residues. Germline lookup yields CDR1 SQVTM and CDR2 ANQGSEA.

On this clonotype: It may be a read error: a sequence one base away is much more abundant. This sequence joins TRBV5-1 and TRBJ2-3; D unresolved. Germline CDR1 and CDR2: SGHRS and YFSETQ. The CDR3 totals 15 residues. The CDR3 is CTSSLEGRRTDTQYF. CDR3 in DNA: TGCACCAGCAGCTTGGAAGGGCGAAGGACAGATACGCAGTATTTT.

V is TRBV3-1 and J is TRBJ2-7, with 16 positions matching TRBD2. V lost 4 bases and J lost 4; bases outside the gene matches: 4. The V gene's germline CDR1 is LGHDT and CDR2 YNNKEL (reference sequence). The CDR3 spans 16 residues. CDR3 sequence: CASSRGTSGRGYEQYF. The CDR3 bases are TGTGCCAGCAGCCGAGGGACTAGCGGGAGGGGATACGAGCAGTACTTC.

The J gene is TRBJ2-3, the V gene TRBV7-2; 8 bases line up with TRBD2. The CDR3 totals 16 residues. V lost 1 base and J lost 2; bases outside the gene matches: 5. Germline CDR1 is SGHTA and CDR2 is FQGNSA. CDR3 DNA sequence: TGTGCCAGCAGCTTAGAGGCGGGGGGCCCCACAGATACGCAGTATTTT. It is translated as CASSLEAGGPTDTQYF. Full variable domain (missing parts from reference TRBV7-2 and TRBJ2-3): GAGVSQSPSNKVTEKGKDVELRCDPISGHTALYWYRQSLGQGLEFLIYFQGNSAPDKSGLPSDRFSAERTGGSVSTLTIQRTQQEDSAVYLCASSLEAGGPTDTQYFGPGTRLTVL.

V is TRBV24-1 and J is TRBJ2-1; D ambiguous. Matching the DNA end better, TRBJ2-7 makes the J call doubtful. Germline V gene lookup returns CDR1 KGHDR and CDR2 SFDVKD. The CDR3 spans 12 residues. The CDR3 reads CATSDYNNEQYF. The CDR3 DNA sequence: TGTGCCACCAGTGATTACAACAATGAGCAGTACTTC.

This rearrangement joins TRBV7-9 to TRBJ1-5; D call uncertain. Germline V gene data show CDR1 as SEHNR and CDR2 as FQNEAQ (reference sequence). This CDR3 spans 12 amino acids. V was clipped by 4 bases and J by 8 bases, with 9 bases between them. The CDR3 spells CASSSDLKPQHF. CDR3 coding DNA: TGTGCCAGCAGCTCAGACTTGAAGCCCCAGCATTTT.